Sequencing of this TCR beta chain was carried out in a study of T-cell memory formation after mild COVID-19. In the study overall: Clusters of TCRs were largely donor specific.

General study results and limits: Clones that shrank (day 15 to 85) were balanced CD4/CD8, whereas later expanders leaned CD4+.

Each CDR3 protein gets one entry after TCRdb re-called the 5' RACE reads with MiXCR. The sample includes under 600,000 distinct CDR3 sequences, 20% to 25% of them seen just once. V shed 5 bases, J shed 3 bases, and the junction held 4 bases outside the gene matches. There are 14 residues in the CDR3. This clonotype has a count of ten or more. Its antigen is not identified. The sequence was collected from an adult woman who had mild COVID-19 (a few samples of this study predate the infection). Cell type and time point are not known. Input material: PBMCs or a T cell subset sorted from them (not recorded which). The chain carries TRBV12-3 or TRBV12-4 and TRBJ2-5; 9 bases line up with TRBD1. CDR3 coding DNA: TGTGCCAGCAGTCTTGGGACAGGGAAAGAGACCCAGTACTTC. Translated: CASSLGTGKETQYF.